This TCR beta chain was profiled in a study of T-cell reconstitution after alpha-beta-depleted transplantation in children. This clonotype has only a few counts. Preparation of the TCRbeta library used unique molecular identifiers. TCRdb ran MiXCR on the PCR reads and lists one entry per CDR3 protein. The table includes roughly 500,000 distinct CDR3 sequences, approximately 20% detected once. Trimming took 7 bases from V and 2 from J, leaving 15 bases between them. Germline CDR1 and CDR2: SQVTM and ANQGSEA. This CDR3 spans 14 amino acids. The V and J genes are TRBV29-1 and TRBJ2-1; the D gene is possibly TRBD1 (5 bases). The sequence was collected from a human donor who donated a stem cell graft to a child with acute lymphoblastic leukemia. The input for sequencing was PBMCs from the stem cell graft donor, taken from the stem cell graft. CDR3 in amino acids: CSGTRRGTYNEQFF. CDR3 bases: TGCAGCGGCACGCGAAGGGGTACCTACAATGAGCAGTTCTTC.